This passage covers 18 T cell receptor beta chains from one sample sequenced in a study of T cell repertoires in cytomegalovirus infection. TCRdb processed the reads anew with MiXCR; each CDR3 protein has one entry. The profile covers hundreds of thousands of distinct CDR3 sequences, with 17% appearing a single time and around 12% taken by the ten largest. The sample was PBMCs. These receptor sequences come from a human donor in good health (CMV status not recorded). Some clones in this sample may be carry-over from other donors' samples.

The table lists this clonotype with a few counts. The chain links TRBV10-3 to TRBJ1-5, with 7 nucleotides matching TRBD1. With 3 bases clipped from V and 7 bases from J, the junction kept 3 bases outside the gene matches. Germline V gene sequence: CDR1 ENHRY, CDR2 SYGVKD. The CDR3 is 13 amino acids. The CDR3 DNA is TGTGCCATCAGTGAACAACAGGGGCAGCCCCAGCATTTT. It yields the protein CAISEQQGQPQHF.

The rearrangement joins TRBV19 to TRBJ2-5; 7 positions match TRBD2. This CDR3 has 16 residues. The germline V gene has CDR1 LNHDA and CDR2 SQIVND (reference sequence). J lost 2 bases, V lost 5 bases, and 11 bases had no gene match. The CDR3 loop is CASSPRRRGSQETQYF. The CDR3 DNA sequence: TGTGCCAGTAGTCCCCGCCGGCGGGGGTCTCAAGAGACCCAGTACTTC.

At least ten counts were recorded for this clonotype. The genes are TRBV7-2 and TRBJ2-5, with D maybe TRBD1 (7 bases). The CDR3 loop spans 15 amino acids. Germline lookup yields CDR1 SGHTA and CDR2 FQGNSA. Deletions cut 5 bases from V and 9 bases from J, with 22 bases between. CDR3 sequence reads: CASSPRQGGMGAQYF. CDR3 coding DNA: TGTGCCAGCAGCCCCCGACAGGGAGGTATGGGGGCCCAGTACTTC.

The V and J genes are TRBV28 and TRBJ1-2; no reliable D call. The V gene's germline CDR1 is MDHEN and CDR2 SYDVKM. V lost 7 bases to trimming and J lost 2 bases, with 17 bases between them. The CDR3 runs 15 residues. CDR3 region: CASTDPAGYNYGYTF. The CDR3 DNA reads TGTGCCAGCACCGACCCCGCGGGGTACAACTATGGCTACACCTTC.

This clonotype was detected many times. V gene TRBV18 combines with J gene TRBJ2-7, with TRBD1 identical over 8 bases. Germline V gene sequence: CDR1 KGHSH, CDR2 LQKENI. Germline trimming cut 3 bases from V and 3 bases from J; bases unmatched to any gene: 7. CDR3 length equals 15 residues. CDR3 amino acids: CASSPPRTGLYEQYF. CDR3 nucleotide sequence: TGTGCCAGCTCACCCCCTAGGACAGGGCTCTACGAGCAGTACTTC.

J is TRBJ2-1 and V is TRBV12-3 or TRBV12-4; D perhaps matches TRBD2 (6 bases). Trimming shortened V by 5 bases and J by 3 bases, and 14 bases separated the two germline ends. The CDR3 length is 15 residues. CDR3 in amino acids: CASSPPGLSYNEQFF. In nucleotides, the CDR3 is TGTGCCAGCAGTCCCCCGGGACTCAGCTACAATGAGCAGTTCTTC.

This clonotype was counted many times. CDR3 sequence reads: CASSLAGVYNEQFF. Here the CDR3 DNA reads TGTGCCAGCAGCTTAGCAGGGGTCTACAATGAGCAGTTCTTC. The chain is built from TRBV7-9 and TRBJ2-1; D may be TRBD1 (5 bases). With 0 bases removed from V and 3 bases from J, the gap between germline ends came to 6 bases. CDR3 length: 14 residues. In germline, CDR1 is SEHNR, CDR2 FQNEAQ (reference sequence).

This clonotype was seen repeatedly, ten times or more. The rearrangement links TRBV7-2 to TRBJ2-2, with D tentatively TRBD1 (5 bases). V was trimmed by 5 bases and J by 1 base, leaving 14 bases between them. CDR3 size: 16 residues. Germline CDR1 SGHTA, CDR2 FQGNSA. CDR3 nucleotide sequence: TGTGCCAGCAGCCCCCCGGCAGGGATGAACACCGGGGAGCTGTTTTTT. Encoded protein: CASSPPAGMNTGELFF. Combining the CDR3 with reference TRBV7-2 and TRBJ2-2 gives the whole variable domain GAGVSQSPSNKVTEKGKDVELRCDPISGHTALYWYRQSLGQGLEFLIYFQGNSAPDKSGLPSDRFSAERTGGSVSTLTIQRTQQEDSAVYLCASSPPAGMNTGELFFGEGSRLTVL.

This clonotype was observed many times. The chain recombines TRBV7-9 with TRBJ2-1; D may match TRBD1 or TRBD2 (5 bases each). The CDR3 sequence is 13 residues long. Germline V gene data show CDR1 as SEHNR and CDR2 as FQNEAQ (reference sequence). V shed 4 bases and J shed 5 bases, with 9 bases lying between them. CDR3 in amino acids: CASSWQGDNEQFF. CDR3 sequence (DNA): TGTGCCAGCAGCTGGCAGGGAGACAATGAGCAGTTCTTC.

This clonotype was seen repeatedly, ten times or more. J is TRBJ1-5 and V is TRBV20-1, with D unresolved. CDR1 and CDR2 from the germline V gene are DFQATT and SNEGSKA (reference sequence). V lost 0 bases and J 0 bases, leaving 6 bases between the germline ends. CDR3 size: 14 residues. CDR3 amino acids: CSARDSLSNQPQHF. CDR3 DNA: TGCAGTGCTAGAGATTCCCTTAGCAATCAGCCCCAGCATTTT.

This clonotype occurred once. J is TRBJ2-1 and V is TRBV7-4; 16 nucleotides align to TRBD2. The J segment lost 4 bases and the V segment lost 5 bases, leaving 17 bases of the junction unmatched. Germline V gene lookup returns CDR1 SGHVT and CDR2 SQSDAQ. The CDR3 has 21 amino acids. In DNA, the CDR3 is TGTGCCAGCAGCAACGCCGGAGGGACTAGCGGGGGGGCCGGGCTGTACAATGAGCAGTTCTTC. Residues: CASSNAGGTSGGAGLYNEQFF.

This clonotype has at least ten counts. The chain employs TRBV7-2 and TRBJ2-2; D is tentatively TRBD1 or TRBD2 (5 bases each). Germline lookup yields CDR1 SGHTA and CDR2 FQGNSA. Trimming pared 5 bases from V and 6 bases from J, leaving 19 bases between. The CDR3 runs 16 residues. The CDR3 here is CASSISAGTSAGELFF. CDR3 sequence (DNA): TGTGCCAGCAGCATATCCGCCGGGACCAGCGCCGGGGAGCTGTTTTTT.

The chain recombines TRBV27 with TRBJ2-3; 11 positions match TRBD2. CDR1 and CDR2 (germline): MNHEY, SMNVEV (reference sequence). The CDR3 totals 14 residues. The V and J ends lost 6 bases and 5 bases, in that order; junction bases with no gene match: 4. The CDR3: CASRTSGAGDTQYF. CDR3 sequence (DNA): TGTGCCAGCAGGACTAGCGGGGCCGGAGATACGCAGTATTTT.

This clonotype was recorded at least ten times. This rearrangement joins TRBV7-2 to TRBJ2-1; tentatively, D is TRBD2 (6 bases). This CDR3 region has 15 residues. Trimming took 5 bases from V and 0 from J, leaving 11 bases between them. Per the germline V gene, CDR1 is SGHTA and CDR2 is FQGNSA. The CDR3 DNA reads TGTGCCAGCAGCCTACACGGGGGCTCCTACAATGAGCAGTTCTTC. Protein: CASSLHGGSYNEQFF. The whole variable domain, filled in from reference TRBV7-2 and TRBJ2-1, reads GAGVSQSPSNKVTEKGKDVELRCDPISGHTALYWYRQSLGQGLEFLIYFQGNSAPDKSGLPSDRFSAERTGGSVSTLTIQRTQQEDSAVYLCASSLHGGSYNEQFFGPGTRLTVL.

The chain combines TRBV4-1 with TRBJ2-7, with 8 bases lining up with TRBD2. Germline V lookup: CDR1 MGHRA, CDR2 YSYEKL. V was clipped by 1 base and J by 3 bases; unmatched bases: 5. The length of the CDR3 is 15 residues. Written as DNA, the CDR3 is TGCGCCAGCAGCCAAGGTAGCGGGGCGAGCTACGAGCAGTACTTC. Translated, it gives CASSQGSGASYEQYF.

V and J are TRBV12-3 or TRBV12-4 and TRBJ1-4; possible D gene TRBD1, 6 bases. The CDR3 has 15 amino acids. Trimming stripped 6 bases from V and 12 bases from J, with 23 bases between. The CDR3 is CASSQGTPPWGELFF. As DNA, the CDR3 is TGTGCCAGCAGCCAGGGGACCCCGCCCTGGGGCGAACTGTTTTTT.

This chain links TRBV20-1 with TRBJ2-7; perhaps TRBD2 as D (6 bases). Trimming took 7 bases from V and 3 from J, leaving 13 bases between them. The V gene's germline CDR1 is DFQATT and CDR2 SNEGSKA (reference sequence). The CDR3 covers 12 residues. This CDR3 reads CSVQAGGYEQYF. CDR3 coding DNA: TGCAGTGTCCAGGCCGGGGGCTACGAGCAGTACTTC.

This clonotype was observed a few times. The chain employs TRBV3-1 and TRBJ2-3, with TRBD2 identical over 13 bases. The J segment lost 6 bases and the V segment lost 0 bases, leaving 9 bases of the junction unmatched. Germline V CDR1 and CDR2: LGHDT, YNNKEL (reference sequence). The CDR3 loop spans 18 amino acids. The CDR3 DNA reads as TGTGCCAGCAGCCAAGAACGAAGACTAGCGGGGGGCTCCGATACGCAGTATTTT. Protein sequence: CASSQERRLAGGSDTQYF.